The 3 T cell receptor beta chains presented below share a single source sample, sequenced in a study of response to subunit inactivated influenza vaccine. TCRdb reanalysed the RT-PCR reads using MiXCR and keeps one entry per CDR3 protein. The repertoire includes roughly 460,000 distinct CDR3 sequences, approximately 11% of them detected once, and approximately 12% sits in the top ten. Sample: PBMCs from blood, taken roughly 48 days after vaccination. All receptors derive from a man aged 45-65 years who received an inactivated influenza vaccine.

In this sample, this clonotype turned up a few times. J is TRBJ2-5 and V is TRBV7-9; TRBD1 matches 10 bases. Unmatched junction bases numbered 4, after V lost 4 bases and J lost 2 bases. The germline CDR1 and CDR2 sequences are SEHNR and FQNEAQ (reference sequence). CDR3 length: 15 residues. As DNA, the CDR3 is TGTGCCAGCAGCTCGGGACAGGGGATACAAGAGACCCAGTACTTC. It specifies CASSSGQGIQETQYF.

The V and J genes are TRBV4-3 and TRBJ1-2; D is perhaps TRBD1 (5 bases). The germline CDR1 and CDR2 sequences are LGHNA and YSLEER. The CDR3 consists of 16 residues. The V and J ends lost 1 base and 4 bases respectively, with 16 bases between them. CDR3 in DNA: TGCGCCAGCAGCCAAGGAGGTTCAGGGCGGGTCTATGGCTACACCTTC. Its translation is CASSQGGSGRVYGYTF.

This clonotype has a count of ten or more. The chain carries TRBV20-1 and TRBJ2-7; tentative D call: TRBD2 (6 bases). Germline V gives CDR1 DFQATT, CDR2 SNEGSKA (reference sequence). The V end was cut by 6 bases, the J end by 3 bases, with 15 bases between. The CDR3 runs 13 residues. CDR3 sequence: CSASMTRIYEQYF. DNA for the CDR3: TGCAGTGCCTCAATGACTAGAATCTACGAGCAGTACTTC.